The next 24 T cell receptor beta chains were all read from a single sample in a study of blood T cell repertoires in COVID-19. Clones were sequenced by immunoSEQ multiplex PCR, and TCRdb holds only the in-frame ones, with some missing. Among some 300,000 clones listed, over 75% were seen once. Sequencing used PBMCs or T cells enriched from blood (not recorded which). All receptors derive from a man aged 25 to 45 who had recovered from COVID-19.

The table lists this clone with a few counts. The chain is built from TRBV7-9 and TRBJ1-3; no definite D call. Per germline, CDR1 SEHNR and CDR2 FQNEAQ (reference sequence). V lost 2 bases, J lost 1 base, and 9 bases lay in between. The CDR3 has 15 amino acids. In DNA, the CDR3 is TGTGCCAGCAGCTTATTCGAGGTTTCTGGAAACACCATATATTTT. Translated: CASSLFEVSGNTIYF.

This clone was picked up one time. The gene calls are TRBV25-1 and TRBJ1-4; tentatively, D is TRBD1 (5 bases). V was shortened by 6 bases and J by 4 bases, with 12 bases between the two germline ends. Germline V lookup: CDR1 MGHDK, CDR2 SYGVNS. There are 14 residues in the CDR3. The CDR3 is CASRVTGVNEKLFF. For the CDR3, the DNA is TGTGCCAGCAGGGTTACAGGCGTTAATGAAAAACTGTTTTTT.

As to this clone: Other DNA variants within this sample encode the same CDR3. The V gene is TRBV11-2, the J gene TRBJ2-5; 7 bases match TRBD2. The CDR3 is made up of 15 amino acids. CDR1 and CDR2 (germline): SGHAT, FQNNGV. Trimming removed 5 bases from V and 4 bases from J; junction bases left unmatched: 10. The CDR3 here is CASSPSGGWGETQYF. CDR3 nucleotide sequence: TGTGCCAGCAGCCCCTCCGGGGGGTGGGGAGAGACCCAGTACTTC.

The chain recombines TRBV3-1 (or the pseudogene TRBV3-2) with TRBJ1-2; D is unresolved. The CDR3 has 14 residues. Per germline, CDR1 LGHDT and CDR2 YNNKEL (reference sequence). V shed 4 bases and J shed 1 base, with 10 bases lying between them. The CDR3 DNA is TGTGCCAGCAGCCCCACGCCGGTTAACTATGGCTACACCTTC. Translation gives CASSPTPVNYGYTF.

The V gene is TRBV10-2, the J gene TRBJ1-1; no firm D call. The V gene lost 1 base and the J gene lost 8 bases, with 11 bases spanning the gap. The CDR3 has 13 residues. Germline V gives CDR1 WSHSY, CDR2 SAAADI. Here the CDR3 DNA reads TGCGCCAGCAGTGAGTGGCCGTTGGAGGAAGCTTTCTTT. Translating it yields CASSEWPLEEAFF.

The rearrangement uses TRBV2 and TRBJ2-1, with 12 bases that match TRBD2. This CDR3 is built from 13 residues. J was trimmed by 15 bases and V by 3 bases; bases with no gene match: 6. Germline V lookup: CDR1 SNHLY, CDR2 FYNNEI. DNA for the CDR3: TGTGCCAGCAGTGACGGGACTAGCGGGTTTGCGTTCTTC. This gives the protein CASSDGTSGFAFF.

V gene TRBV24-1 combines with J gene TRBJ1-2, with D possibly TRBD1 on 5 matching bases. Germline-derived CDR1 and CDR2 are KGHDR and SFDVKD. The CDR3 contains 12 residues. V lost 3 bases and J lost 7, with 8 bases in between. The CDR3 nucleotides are TGTGCCACCAGTGATATTCAGGGTGGCTACACCTTC. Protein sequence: CATSDIQGGYTF.

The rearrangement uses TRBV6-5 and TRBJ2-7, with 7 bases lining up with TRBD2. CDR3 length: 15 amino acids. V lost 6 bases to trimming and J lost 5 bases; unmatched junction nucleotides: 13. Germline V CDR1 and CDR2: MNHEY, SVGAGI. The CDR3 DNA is TGTGCCAGCAGCACCTCCGGGGGGTGGACGAACGAGCAGTACTTC. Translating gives CASSTSGGWTNEQYF.

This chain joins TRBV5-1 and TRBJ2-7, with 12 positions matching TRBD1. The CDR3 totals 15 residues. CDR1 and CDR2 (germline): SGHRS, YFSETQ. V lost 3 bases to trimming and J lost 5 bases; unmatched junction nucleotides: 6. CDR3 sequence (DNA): TGCGCCAGCAGCTGGGGGACAGGGGGCATGAACGAGCAGTACTTC. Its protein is CASSWGTGGMNEQYF.

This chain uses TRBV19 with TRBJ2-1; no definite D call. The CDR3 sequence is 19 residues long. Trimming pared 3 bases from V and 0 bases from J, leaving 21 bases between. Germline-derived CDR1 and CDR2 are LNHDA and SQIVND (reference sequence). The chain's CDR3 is CASSIGRMKSASSYNEQFF. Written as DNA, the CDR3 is TGTGCCAGTAGTATCGGCCGAATGAAGAGTGCTAGCTCCTACAATGAGCAGTTCTTC. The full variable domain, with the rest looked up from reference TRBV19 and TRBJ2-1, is DGGITQSPKYLFRKEGQNVTLSCEQNLNHDAMYWYRQDPGQGLRLIYYSQIVNDFQKGDIAEGYSVSREKKESFPLTVTSAQKNPTAFYLCASSIGRMKSASSYNEQFFGPGTRLTVL.

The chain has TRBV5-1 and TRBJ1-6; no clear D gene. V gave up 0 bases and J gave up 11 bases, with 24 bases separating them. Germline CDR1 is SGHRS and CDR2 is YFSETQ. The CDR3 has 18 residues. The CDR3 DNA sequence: TGCGCCAGCAGCTTGGTTAGGGTCGGGAGGACCCCCCGCCCACCCCTCCACTTT. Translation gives CASSLVRVGRTPRPPLHF.

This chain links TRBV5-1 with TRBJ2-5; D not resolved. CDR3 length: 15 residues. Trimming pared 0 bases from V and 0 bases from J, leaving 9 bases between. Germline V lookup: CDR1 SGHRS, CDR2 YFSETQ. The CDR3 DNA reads TGCGCCAGCAGCTTGGAAAGCGCGTACCAAGAGACCCAGTACTTC. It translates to CASSLESAYQETQYF.

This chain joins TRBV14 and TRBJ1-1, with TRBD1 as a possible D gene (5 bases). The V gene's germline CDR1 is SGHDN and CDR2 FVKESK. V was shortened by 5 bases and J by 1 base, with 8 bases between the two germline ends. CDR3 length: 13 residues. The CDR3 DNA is TGTGCCAGCAGCAAGGGGCAGAACACTGAAGCTTTCTTT. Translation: CASSKGQNTEAFF.

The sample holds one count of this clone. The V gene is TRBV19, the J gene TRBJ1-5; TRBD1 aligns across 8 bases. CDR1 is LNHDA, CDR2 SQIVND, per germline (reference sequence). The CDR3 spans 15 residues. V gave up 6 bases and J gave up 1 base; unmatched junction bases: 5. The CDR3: CASRETGASNQPQHF. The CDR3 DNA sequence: TGTGCCAGTAGGGAGACAGGGGCCAGCAATCAGCCCCAGCATTTT. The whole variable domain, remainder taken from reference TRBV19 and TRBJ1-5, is DGGITQSPKYLFRKEGQNVTLSCEQNLNHDAMYWYRQDPGQGLRLIYYSQIVNDFQKGDIAEGYSVSREKKESFPLTVTSAQKNPTAFYLCASRETGASNQPQHFGDGTRLSIL.

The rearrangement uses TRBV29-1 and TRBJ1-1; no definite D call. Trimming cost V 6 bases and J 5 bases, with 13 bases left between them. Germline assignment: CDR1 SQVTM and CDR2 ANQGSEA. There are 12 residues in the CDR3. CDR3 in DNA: TGCAGCGTGTCTCTGTGGAGGACTGAAGCTTTCTTT. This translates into CSVSLWRTEAFF. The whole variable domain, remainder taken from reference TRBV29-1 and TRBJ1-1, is SAVISQKPSRDICQRGTSLTIQCQVDSQVTMMFWYRQQPGQSLTLIATANQGSEATYESGFVIDKFPISRPNLTFSTLTVSNMSPEDSSIYLCSVSLWRTEAFFGQGTRLTVV.

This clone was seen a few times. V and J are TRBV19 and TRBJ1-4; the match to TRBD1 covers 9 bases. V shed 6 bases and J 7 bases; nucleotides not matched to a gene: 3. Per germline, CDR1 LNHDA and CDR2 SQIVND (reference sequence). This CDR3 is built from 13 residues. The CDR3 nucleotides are TGTGCCAGTAGGGGGACAGGGCGTGAAAAACTGTTTTTT. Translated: CASRGTGREKLFF.

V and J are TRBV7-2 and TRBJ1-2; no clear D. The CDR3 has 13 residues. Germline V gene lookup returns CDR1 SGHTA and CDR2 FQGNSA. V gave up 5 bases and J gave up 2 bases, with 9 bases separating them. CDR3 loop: CASSKQINYGYTF. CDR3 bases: TGTGCCAGCAGCAAGCAAATAAACTATGGCTACACCTTC.

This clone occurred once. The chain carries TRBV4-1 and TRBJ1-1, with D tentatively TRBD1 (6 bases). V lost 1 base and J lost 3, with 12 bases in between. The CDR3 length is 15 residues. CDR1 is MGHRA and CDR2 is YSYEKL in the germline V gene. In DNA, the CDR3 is TGCGCCAGCAGCCAAGCCACAGGGTTGTACACTGAAGCTTTCTTT. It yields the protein CASSQATGLYTEAFF.

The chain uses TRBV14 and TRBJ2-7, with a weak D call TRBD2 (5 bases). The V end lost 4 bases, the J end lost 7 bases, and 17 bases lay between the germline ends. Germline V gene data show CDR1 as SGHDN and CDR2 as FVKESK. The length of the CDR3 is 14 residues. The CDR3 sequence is CASSPNLYRGEQYF. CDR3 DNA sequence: TGTGCCAGCAGCCCTAACCTATACCGGGGTGAGCAGTACTTC.

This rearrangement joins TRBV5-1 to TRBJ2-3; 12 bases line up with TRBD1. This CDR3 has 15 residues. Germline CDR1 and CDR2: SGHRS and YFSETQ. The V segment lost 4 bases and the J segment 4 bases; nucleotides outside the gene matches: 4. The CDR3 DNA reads TGCGCCAGCAGCGAGGGACAGGGGGCCCCAGATACGCAGTATTTT. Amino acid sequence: CASSEGQGAPDTQYF. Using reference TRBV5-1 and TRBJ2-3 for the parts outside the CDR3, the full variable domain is KAGVTQTPRYLIKTRGQQVTLSCSPISGHRSVSWYQQTPGQGLQFLFEYFSETQRNKGNFPGRFSGRQFSNSRSEMNVSTLELGDSALYLCASSEGQGAPDTQYFGPGTRLTVL.

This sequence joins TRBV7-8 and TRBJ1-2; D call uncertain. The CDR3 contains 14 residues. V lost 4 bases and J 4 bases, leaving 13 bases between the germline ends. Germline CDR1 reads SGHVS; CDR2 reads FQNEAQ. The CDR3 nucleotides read TGTGCCAGCAGCTACCGGATGGAGAGCTATGGCTACACCTTC. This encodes CASSYRMESYGYTF.

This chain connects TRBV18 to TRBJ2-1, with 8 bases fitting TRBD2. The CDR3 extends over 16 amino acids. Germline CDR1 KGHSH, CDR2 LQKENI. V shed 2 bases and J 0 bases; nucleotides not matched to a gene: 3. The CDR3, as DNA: TGTGCCAGCTCACCAGGGCTAGCGGGCTCCTACAATGAGCAGTTCTTC. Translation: CASSPGLAGSYNEQFF. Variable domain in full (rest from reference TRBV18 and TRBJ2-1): NAGVMQNPRHLVRRRGQEARLRCSPMKGHSHVYWYRQLPEEGLKFMVYLQKENIIDESGMPKERFSAEFPKEGPSILRIQQVVRGDSAAYFCASSPGLAGSYNEQFFGPGTRLTVL.

The CDR3 is CAGYSGSGETQYF. The CDR3 coding sequence is TGTGCCGGGTATAGCGGGAGTGGCGAGACCCAGTACTTC. The rearrangement links TRBV2 to TRBJ2-5; 9 nucleotides match TRBD2. The CDR3 is 13 amino acids. Looked up from germline, CDR1 is SNHLY and CDR2 is FYNNEI. The V segment lost 11 bases and the J segment 5 bases; nucleotides outside the gene matches: 9.

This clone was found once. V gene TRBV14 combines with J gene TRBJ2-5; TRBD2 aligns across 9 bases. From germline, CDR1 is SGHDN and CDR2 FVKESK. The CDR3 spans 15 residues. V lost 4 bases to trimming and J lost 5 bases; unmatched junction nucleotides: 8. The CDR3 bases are TGTGCCAGCAGCCGCCACGGGCGGGAGGGGGAGACCCAGTACTTC. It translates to CASSRHGREGETQYF.